The 30 T cell receptor beta chains in this list originate from one sample, sequenced in a study of T cells after yellow fever vaccination (dated by TCRdb to the late 2010s). Library prep was done by 5' RACE. The sequencer listed for this sample is Illumina HiSeq 2500. The raw public reads went through TCRdb reprocessing: fastp at Q25, MiXCR clone calling, in-frame beta chains kept. Identical CDR3 protein sequences are pooled into one entry, listed with their most common genes and DNA. This sample comprises nearly 350,000 distinct CDR3 sequences, 7% to 9% of them detected only once. The ten largest clones add up to 17% of the sample. The treatment or condition label of this sample denotes: live attenuated yellow fever vaccine strain. Sequencing used PBMCs, obtained 35 to 50 days after the first yellow fever vaccination. The receptors shown here come from a man aged 18 to 30 who received the YFV17D yellow fever vaccine.

The sample holds many counts of this clonotype. The rearrangement links TRBV5-1 to TRBJ2-7; D is possibly TRBD2 (6 bases). V was pared by 1 base and J by 4 bases, with 6 bases between. The germline gives CDR1 SGHRS, CDR2 YFSETQ. The CDR3 is made up of 12 amino acids. Here the CDR3 reads CASSLRGYEQYF. The CDR3 nucleotides are TGCGCCAGCAGCTTGCGGGGGTACGAGCAGTACTTC.

The chain combines TRBV5-1 with TRBJ1-2, with no clear D. V lost 7 bases, J lost 4 bases, and 14 bases lay in between. The CDR3 is made up of 13 amino acids. The V gene's germline CDR1 is SGHRS and CDR2 YFSETQ. Here the CDR3 DNA reads TGCGCCAGCGCCTCCGACCCTTCCTATGGCTACACCTTC. It codes for CASASDPSYGYTF.

This clonotype was counted a few times. The CDR3 spells CASSFDSTYNQPQHF. DNA of the CDR3: TGTGCCAGCAGCTTTGATAGTACTTACAATCAGCCCCAGCATTTT. The genes are TRBV7-9 and TRBJ1-5; no firm D call. The CDR3 loop spans 15 amino acids. Germline V gene lookup returns CDR1 SEHNR and CDR2 FQNEAQ (reference sequence). The V end was cut by 3 bases, the J end by 3 bases, with 12 bases between.

This clonotype came up a few times. This chain links TRBV12-3 or TRBV12-4 with TRBJ2-3; TRBD1 or TRBD2 may be the D gene (5 bases each). This CDR3 region has 11 residues. Deletions cut 7 bases from V and 13 bases from J, with 15 bases between. The CDR3 spells CASTPGSPKYF. Written as DNA, the CDR3 is TGTGCCAGCACCCCAGGGAGCCCAAAGTATTTT.

This clonotype showed up many times. This chain connects TRBV29-1 to TRBJ2-3; D is ambiguous. Germline V lookup: CDR1 SQVTM, CDR2 ANQGSEA. The V gene lost 7 bases and the J gene lost 4 bases, with 12 bases spanning the gap. This CDR3 is built from 12 residues. In nucleotides, the CDR3 is TGCAGCGCCGATGATGGGGCAGATACGCAGTATTTT. Translation: CSADDGADTQYF.

This clonotype came up a few times. V and J are TRBV28 and TRBJ2-7, with 12 positions matching TRBD1. The ends lost 6 bases at V and 6 bases at J; junction bases unmatched: 9. The CDR3 spans 15 residues. Germline V gene data show CDR1 as MDHEN and CDR2 as SYDVKM. CDR3 protein: CASRSRDRGLGEQYV. DNA for the CDR3: TGTGCCAGCAGATCCCGGGACAGGGGGCTAGGCGAGCAGTACGTC.

V usage is TRBV6-1 and J usage is TRBJ2-2, with D tentatively TRBD1 (6 bases). CDR1 is MNHNS, CDR2 SASEGT, per germline. This CDR3 has 14 amino acids. V was cut by 7 bases and J by 0 bases, with 9 bases left in between. CDR3 bases: TGTGCCAGCAACAGGGCAGCGAACACCGGGGAGCTGTTTTTT. As protein: CASNRAANTGELFF.

This chain joins TRBV5-1 and TRBJ2-3; D gene uncertain. This CDR3 contains 15 residues. Germline V lookup: CDR1 SGHRS, CDR2 YFSETQ. V dropped 3 bases and J dropped 4 bases, with 15 bases sitting between them. In nucleotides, the CDR3 is TGCGCCAGCAGCTCTAACGGTCTTTGGGCAGATACGCAGTATTTT. Its protein is CASSSNGLWADTQYF.

The chain employs TRBV12-3 or TRBV12-4 and TRBJ2-7; TRBD1 matches at 8 bases. CDR3 length: 17 residues. V shed 6 bases, J shed 3 bases, and the junction held 16 bases outside the gene matches. As DNA, the CDR3 is TGTGCCAGCAGCCTGCGCTATAGTATGGACAGGGACTACGAGCAGTACTTC. Protein product: CASSLRYSMDRDYEQYF.

This clonotype was seen more than once but under ten times. The rearrangement uses TRBV29-1 and TRBJ1-2; D is ambiguous. Trimming took off 7 bases at V and 6 bases at J, with 12 bases between the two ends. Germline loops: CDR1 SQVTM, CDR2 ANQGSEA. The CDR3 has 11 amino acids. CDR3 DNA sequence: TGCAGCGCCCCGGGTGGGGATGGCTACACCTTC. As protein: CSAPGGDGYTF.

This clonotype has at least ten counts. CDR3 sequence reads: CASHRGSSTDTQYF. The CDR3 DNA reads TGTGCCAGCCATAGAGGGTCAAGCACAGATACGCAGTATTTT. The chain is built from TRBV7-2 and TRBJ2-3; possible D gene TRBD2, 5 bases. The CDR3 covers 14 residues. The germline V and J ends were trimmed by 8 bases and 0 bases, with 12 bases remaining between them. CDR1 and CDR2 (germline): SGHTA, FQGNSA.

Only a few counts were recorded for this clonotype. The V call is TRBV6-2 or TRBV6-3, the J call TRBJ2-2; no reliable D call. The length of the CDR3 is 15 residues. The germline V gene encodes CDR1 MNHEY and CDR2 SVGEGT. Between the trimmed V and J ends, which lost 4 bases and 0 bases, there was a span of 9 bases. CDR3 sequence: CASSFLVPNTGELFF. The CDR3 DNA follows: TGTGCCAGCAGTTTCTTAGTCCCGAACACCGGGGAGCTGTTTTTT.

This clonotype was observed a few times. The genes are TRBV5-4 and TRBJ1-6; no reliable D call. The CDR3 has 15 residues. Germline V gene lookup returns CDR1 SGHNT and CDR2 YYREEE (reference sequence). With 0 bases removed from V and 8 bases from J, the gap between germline ends came to 12 bases. CDR3 nucleotide sequence: TGTGCCAGCAGCTTGGACCCAGGTCTCTATTCACCCCTCCACTTT. It translates to CASSLDPGLYSPLHF.

The chain couples TRBV5-1 to TRBJ1-6, with D unresolved. In germline, CDR1 is SGHRS, CDR2 YFSETQ. The length of the CDR3 is 15 residues. The ends were cut back, 0 bases at V and 6 bases at J, with 10 bases in the middle. CDR3 DNA sequence: TGCGCCAGCAGCTTGGACGGTTTGGGTAATTCACCCCTCCACTTT. Residues: CASSLDGLGNSPLHF.

This clonotype was recorded a few times. V usage is TRBV7-8 and J usage is TRBJ1-2, with D unclear. V lost 5 bases and J lost 4, with 14 bases in between. Germline V gene lookup returns CDR1 SGHVS and CDR2 FQNEAQ. The CDR3 totals 14 residues. DNA of the CDR3: TGTGCCAGCAGCCTTTCCGAGGCGTCCTATGGCTACACCTTC. This translates into CASSLSEASYGYTF.

V gene TRBV6-2 or TRBV6-3 combines with J gene TRBJ2-7; 7 bases match TRBD1. Germline CDR1 MNHEY, CDR2 SVGEGT. This CDR3 region has 13 residues. V trimming: 9 bases; J trimming: 5 bases; junction bases outside the gene matches: 10. The CDR3 spells CASPQGVGNEQYF. CDR3 nucleotide sequence: TGTGCCAGTCCCCAGGGGGTTGGAAACGAGCAGTACTTC.

This clonotype has at least ten counts. The chain carries TRBV21-1 and TRBJ1-5; TRBD1 is the table's D call and was not checked against the DNA. TRBV21-1 is described as a pseudogene. This CDR3 comprises 19 residues. For the CDR3, the DNA is TGTGCCAGCAGCAAAAAAAACGGGGCCACAGGGGGCAGCAATCAGCCCCAGCATTTT. Translation: CASSKKNGATGGSNQPQHF.

This clonotype was counted only a few times. The rearrangement links TRBV4-1 to TRBJ1-5; weak D call: TRBD1 (5 bases). CDR3 length: 16 amino acids. The V gene's germline CDR1 is MGHRA and CDR2 YSYEKL. V gave up 1 base and J gave up 2 bases, with 12 bases separating them. The CDR3 coding sequence is TGCGCCAGCAGCCAAGTTCGGGGGGGGGGCAATCAGCCCCAGCATTTT. Protein product: CASSQVRGGGNQPQHF.

This clonotype appeared a few times. This chain links TRBV20-1 with TRBJ2-7; D may be TRBD1 (5 bases). The CDR3 has 15 amino acids. V was trimmed by 5 bases and J by 0 bases, leaving 17 bases between them. Germline V lookup: CDR1 DFQATT, CDR2 SNEGSKA (reference sequence). CDR3 coding DNA: TGCAGTGCTCGAATGAAGGGGCTGAGCTCCTACGAGCAGTACTTC. This encodes CSARMKGLSSYEQYF.

Only a few counts were recorded for this clonotype. The V and J genes are TRBV11-2 and TRBJ2-5; D might be TRBD1 (6 bases). V was pared by 5 bases and J by 1 base, with 11 bases between. Germline V gives CDR1 SGHAT, CDR2 FQNNGV. CDR3 size: 14 residues. The CDR3 nucleotides are TGTGCCAGCAGCAACAGACAGGCCCAAGAGACCCAGTACTTC. It codes for CASSNRQAQETQYF. Looking up the rest from reference TRBV11-2 and TRBJ2-5 gives the full variable domain: EAGVAQSPRYKIIEKRQSVAFWCNPISGHATLYWYQQILGQGPKLLIQFQNNGVVDDSQLPKDRFSAERLKGVDSTLKIQPAKLEDSAVYLCASSNRQAQETQYFGPGTRLLVL.

The J gene is TRBJ1-1, the V gene TRBV5-1, with a tentative D call TRBD1 (5 bases). V gave up 4 bases and J gave up 2 bases, with 12 bases separating them. Germline V CDR1 and CDR2: SGHRS, YFSETQ. The CDR3 is 14 amino acids. CDR3 coding DNA: TGCGCCAGCAGCAGGGGACCGAGCAACACTGAAGCTTTCTTT. Residues: CASSRGPSNTEAFF.

In this sample, this clonotype turned up a few times. The chain has TRBV24-1 and TRBJ2-3; D is perhaps TRBD1 (5 bases). Germline V gene sequence: CDR1 KGHDR, CDR2 SFDVKD. The CDR3 loop spans 15 amino acids. V shed 1 base and J shed 6 bases, with 13 bases lying between them. The DNA of the CDR3 is TGTGCCACCAGTGATTTAGGGGCTGGAAGGGATACGCAGTATTTT. Its protein product is CATSDLGAGRDTQYF.

This clonotype was counted only a few times. The chain combines TRBV5-1 with TRBJ1-4; D gene unclear. The CDR3 is 14 residues long. V lost 7 bases and J 0 bases, leaving 10 bases between the germline ends. The germline gives CDR1 SGHRS, CDR2 YFSETQ. The CDR3 nucleotides read TGCGCCAGCGGGCTTGGGACAACTAATGAAAAACTGTTTTTT. Protein product: CASGLGTTNEKLFF. Full variable domain (outside the CDR3, taken from reference TRBV5-1 and TRBJ1-4): KAGVTQTPRYLIKTRGQQVTLSCSPISGHRSVSWYQQTPGQGLQFLFEYFSETQRNKGNFPGRFSGRQFSNSRSEMNVSTLELGDSALYLCASGLGTTNEKLFFGSGTQLSVL.

This clonotype was counted a few times. This may be a read error, as it is one base from a much larger clone. V is TRBV5-6 and J is TRBJ1-1; D uncertain. CDR1 is SGHDT, CDR2 YYEEEE, per germline. This CDR3 comprises 12 residues. V dropped 2 bases and J dropped 3 bases, with 5 bases sitting between them. The CDR3 region is CASSFWDTEAFF. The CDR3 DNA follows: TGTGCCAGCAGCTTTTGGGACACTGAAGCTTTCTTT.

The chain links TRBV7-2 to TRBJ2-7, with 7 nucleotides matching TRBD1. V shed 10 bases and J 3 bases; nucleotides not matched to a gene: 3. The CDR3 is 11 residues long. Germline V lookup: CDR1 SGHTA, CDR2 FQGNSA. This CDR3 reads CAIRQGYEQYF. CDR3 sequence (DNA): TGTGCCATCCGACAGGGCTACGAGCAGTACTTC.

In this sample, this clonotype turned up a few times. This chain links TRBV19 with TRBJ1-2; no clear D gene. The CDR3 length is 16 residues. Germline CDR1 is LNHDA and CDR2 is SQIVND (reference sequence). Trimming left V 7 bases short and J 0 bases short, with 18 bases between. The CDR3: CASNQPAYRANYGYTF. The CDR3 DNA reads as TGTGCCAGTAATCAGCCGGCGTACCGGGCTAACTATGGCTACACCTTC.

This chain joins TRBV19 and TRBJ1-1; a weak D match, TRBD1 (5 bases). Germline V lookup: CDR1 LNHDA, CDR2 SQIVND (reference sequence). The CDR3 sequence is 14 residues long. Trimming removed 4 bases from V and 6 bases from J, with 15 bases in between. Here the CDR3 reads CASSRWDGEPEAFF. The CDR3 nucleotides read TGTGCCAGTAGTAGATGGGACGGAGAGCCTGAAGCTTTCTTT. Filled out from reference TRBV19 and TRBJ1-1, the complete variable domain reads DGGITQSPKYLFRKEGQNVTLSCEQNLNHDAMYWYRQDPGQGLRLIYYSQIVNDFQKGDIAEGYSVSREKKESFPLTVTSAQKNPTAFYLCASSRWDGEPEAFFGQGTRLTVV.

The chain employs TRBV5-1 and TRBJ1-3, with D perhaps TRBD1 (6 bases). This CDR3 region has 16 residues. CDR1 is SGHRS, CDR2 YFSETQ, per germline. Trimming removed 1 base from V and 0 bases from J, with 11 bases in between. The CDR3 DNA reads as TGCGCCAGCAGCTTGCGGGGGCTTGGCTCTGGAAACACCATATATTTT. Its translation: CASSLRGLGSGNTIYF. Drawing the rest from reference TRBV5-1 and TRBJ1-3, the complete variable domain is KAGVTQTPRYLIKTRGQQVTLSCSPISGHRSVSWYQQTPGQGLQFLFEYFSETQRNKGNFPGRFSGRQFSNSRSEMNVSTLELGDSALYLCASSLRGLGSGNTIYFGEGSWLTVV.

This clonotype was seen ten or more times. The chain joins TRBV10-2 to TRBJ2-5, with a tentative D call TRBD2 (5 bases). V was cut by 7 bases and J by 7 bases, with 16 bases left in between. Looked up from germline, CDR1 is WSHSY and CDR2 is SAAADI. CDR3 length: 13 amino acids. CDR3 DNA sequence: TGCGCCAGCACCGGGGTGGACGGAGGGACCCAGTACTTC. This codes for CASTGVDGGTQYF.

The V gene is TRBV5-4, the J gene TRBJ2-5; 12 nucleotides agree with TRBD2. This CDR3 has 15 residues. The ends lost 4 bases at V and 5 bases at J; junction bases unmatched: 6. CDR1 SGHNT and CDR2 YYREEE come from the germline V gene (reference sequence). The CDR3 DNA sequence: TGTGCCAGCAGCAAGGGACTAGCGGGCCAGGAGACCCAGTACTTC. It encodes CASSKGLAGQETQYF.